The present entry profiles one TCR beta chain with its context. Germline trimming cut 11 bases from V and 4 bases from J; bases unmatched to any gene: 8. Looked up from germline, CDR1 is MNHNY and CDR2 is SVGAGI (reference sequence). The CDR3 is 13 residues long. The data were obtained in a study of blood T cell repertoires in COVID-19. As handled by the study authors: Amplification with reference gene primers provided the estimates of nucleated cell counts. The protocol was immunoSEQ multiplex PCR, while the TCRdb copy is restricted to in-frame clones and leaves out a portion. V and J calls and clone size are given by that table; D and trimming were obtained from the DNA. The table includes more than 75,000 clones, 88% detected once.

The sequencing sample was made of peripheral blood. The receptor was isolated from a woman of 80 years or more with active COVID-19. V gene TRBV6-6 combines with J gene TRBJ2-7, with 10 positions matching TRBD1. The CDR3 region has the DNA TGTGCCCCGACCGGGACAGGGGCATACGAGCAGTACTTC. This translates into CAPTGTGAYEQYF.